Each of the 13 T cell receptor beta chains below was sequenced from the same sample in a study. MiXCR, applied by TCRdb to the 5' RACE reads, yields one record per CDR3 protein. The sample lists tens of thousands of distinct CDR3 sequences, roughly a sixth occurring once. Sequencing was done on a sample of naive CD4+ T cells sorted from blood. Subset described: naive CD4+ T cells, CD4+CD45RA+CD25-. These receptors all come from a female donor with breast cancer.

This clonotype was detected only a few times. The CDR3 protein is CASSFQGDEQYF. The CDR3 nucleotides are TGTGCCAGCAGTTTCCAGGGCGACGAGCAGTACTTC. The chain carries TRBV6-5 and TRBJ2-7; D might be TRBD1 (5 bases). Germline lookup yields CDR1 MNHEY and CDR2 SVGAGI. The V end was cut by 4 bases, the J end by 5 bases, with 9 bases between. The CDR3 consists of 12 residues.

CDR3 in DNA: TGTGCCAGCAGCCCCCCGATTTGGCGGGAGGGCTTGCGCCATCCGCAGTATTTT. Its translation: CASSPPIWREGLRHPQYF. The rearrangement uses TRBV3-1 and TRBJ2-3, with 9 bases matching TRBD2. This CDR3 region has 18 residues. V dropped 4 bases and J dropped 10; count of bases not matched to a gene: 21. From germline, CDR1 is LGHDT and CDR2 YNNKEL (reference sequence).

In its sample, this clonotype was seen many times. This rearrangement joins TRBV29-1 to TRBJ2-2, with D perhaps given as TRBD1 or TRBD2 (5 bases each). V lost 0 bases, J lost 1 base, and 12 bases lay in between. Germline V gene lookup returns CDR1 SQVTM and CDR2 ANQGSEA. The CDR3 is made up of 16 amino acids. CDR3 amino acids: CSVEDGAGQNTGELFF. The CDR3 coding sequence is TGCAGCGTTGAAGATGGGGCGGGCCAGAACACCGGGGAGCTGTTTTTT.

The rearrangement joins TRBV6-2 or TRBV6-3 to TRBJ2-7, with 7 bases identical to TRBD1. The CDR3 has 15 amino acids. Per germline, CDR1 MNHEY and CDR2 SVGEGT. J lost 3 bases, V lost 0 bases, and 5 bases had no gene match. CDR3 in DNA: TGTGCCAGCAGTTACTCGGGACAGCTATTCTACGAGCAGTACTTC. Protein product: CASSYSGQLFYEQYF.

Comments on this clonotype: A much larger clone lies one base from this, so it may be a read error. This chain links TRBV6-5 with TRBJ2-3; D not resolved. The germline V gene encodes CDR1 MNHEY and CDR2 SVGAGI. The CDR3 covers 13 residues. The CDR3 is CATRRRPTDAQYF. DNA of the CDR3: TGTGCCACCCGAAGACGACCCACAGATGCGCAGTATTTT.

The rearrangement links TRBV7-9 to TRBJ2-7; tentatively, D is TRBD1 (6 bases). The germline V and J ends were trimmed by 1 base and 5 bases, with 21 bases remaining between them. CDR1 and CDR2 from the germline V gene are SEHNR and FQNEAQ (reference sequence). The CDR3 consists of 17 residues. The CDR3 DNA is TGTGCCAGCAGCTTAGTACGAGCTGGCAGGGGCTCGCACGAGCAGTACTTC. The encoded protein is CASSLVRAGRGSHEQYF. Full variable domain (remainder filled in from reference TRBV7-9 and TRBJ2-7): DTGVSQNPRHKITKRGQNVTFRCDPISEHNRLYWYRQTLGQGPEFLTYFQNEAQLEKSRLLSDRFSAERPKGSFSTLEIQRTEQGDSAMYLCASSLVRAGRGSHEQYFGPGTRLTVT.

This clonotype was observed many times. J is TRBJ1-1 and V is TRBV20-1; possible D gene TRBD1, 5 bases. Trimming took 4 bases from V and 4 from J, leaving 13 bases between them. CDR3 length equals 13 residues. Germline V lookup: CDR1 DFQATT, CDR2 SNEGSKA (reference sequence). The DNA for the CDR3 is TGCAGTGCTAAGACAGAAAACCCCACTGAAGCTTTCTTT. Protein: CSAKTENPTEAFF.

The J gene is TRBJ2-7, the V gene TRBV28, with D tentatively TRBD1 or TRBD2 (5 bases each). The CDR3 is made up of 15 amino acids. Germline V gene sequence: CDR1 MDHEN, CDR2 SYDVKM. Trimming cost V 11 bases and J 2 bases, with 22 bases left between them. The CDR3 DNA reads TGTGCCGGCACTCGTTACCGGGACCGTCCCTACGAGCAGTACTTC. Amino acids: CAGTRYRDRPYEQYF.

This clonotype was counted ten times or more. The junction departs from germline at one end; a sequencing error may be responsible. The rearrangement uses TRBV7-7 and TRBJ1-1, with unresolved D. This CDR3 has 13 residues. CDR1 and CDR2 (germline): SSHAT, FNYEAQ (reference sequence). CDR3 region: CASSETEQAEAFF. The CDR3 DNA reads as TGTGCTAGCAGCGAAACAGAGCAGGCTGAAGCTTTCTTT.

A remark on this clonotype: One end of the junction does not line up with germline, which may come from a read error. The chain joins TRBV6-2 or TRBV6-3 to TRBJ1-6; tentative D call: TRBD1 (5 bases). The CDR3 loop spans 15 amino acids. Germline CDR1 MNHEY, CDR2 SVGEGT. The CDR3: CASSYQLGLNSPFHF. The CDR3 DNA reads TGTGCCAGCAGTTACCAGTTGGGGCTGAATTCACCCTTCCACTTT.

This clonotype was seen more than once but under ten times. V is TRBV4-1 and J is TRBJ2-1, with D perhaps matching TRBD2 (5 bases). This CDR3 has 14 amino acids. The V gene lost 3 bases and the J gene lost 9 bases, with 15 bases spanning the gap. The V gene's germline CDR1 is MGHRA and CDR2 YSYEKL. CDR3 sequence: CASSHPDHAGEQFF. The CDR3 bases are TGCGCCAGCAGCCACCCCGACCACGCGGGTGAGCAGTTCTTC.

The chain employs TRBV4-2 and TRBJ2-3, with 7 positions matching TRBD2. The CDR3 runs to 15 residues. V dropped 4 bases and J dropped 8; count of bases not matched to a gene: 12. In germline, CDR1 is LGHNA, CDR2 YNFKEQ. In DNA form, the CDR3 reads TGTGCCAGCAGCCCGGGACGCCTAACGGGAGGTACGCAGTATTTT. It specifies CASSPGRLTGGTQYF.

This clonotype occurred many times. The chain joins TRBV7-2 to TRBJ1-5; D uncertain. Per germline, CDR1 SGHTA and CDR2 FQGNSA. The germline V and J ends were trimmed by 1 base and 0 bases, with 7 bases remaining between them. The length of the CDR3 is 15 residues. CDR3 coding DNA: TGTGCCAGCAGCTTAGTGGGCAGTAGCAATCAGCCCCAGCATTTT. Translating it yields CASSLVGSSNQPQHF.